These 21 T cell receptor beta chains originate from one sample sequenced in a study of T-cell memory formation after mild COVID-19. A single record per CDR3 protein comes from TCRdb applying MiXCR to the 5' RACE reads. The sample carries about 290,000 distinct CDR3 sequences, around 15% recorded once. What was sequenced was PBMCs or a T cell subset sorted from them (not recorded which). Receptors originate from a man in his late teens or twenties who had mild COVID-19 (a few samples of this study predate the infection). Cell type and time point are not known.

This clonotype was observed a few times. V and J are TRBV6-5 and TRBJ2-3, with a weak D call TRBD2 (6 bases). CDR3 length: 17 amino acids. V was cut by 3 bases and J by 0 bases, with 16 bases left in between. From germline, CDR1 is MNHEY and CDR2 SVGAGI. Here the CDR3 reads CASSYSGLRSSTDTQYF. CDR3 nucleotide sequence: TGTGCCAGCAGTTATTCGGGACTCAGATCGAGCACAGATACGCAGTATTTT.

This clonotype was seen a handful of times. The rearrangement joins TRBV6-5 to TRBJ1-5; 10 nucleotides match TRBD1. Per the germline V gene, CDR1 is MNHEY and CDR2 is SVGAGI. This CDR3 has 15 amino acids. Trimming cost V 3 bases and J 7 bases; bases outside gene matches: 6. CDR3 sequence (DNA): TGTGCCAGCAGTTATAGGGGACAGGGGTGGCAGCCCCAGCATTTT. Encoded protein: CASSYRGQGWQPQHF.

In its sample, this clonotype was seen a few times. The V call is TRBV9, the J call TRBJ2-7; possible D gene TRBD2, 5 bases. Germline V CDR1 and CDR2: SGDLS, YYNGEE. This CDR3 spans 15 amino acids. Deletions cut 0 bases from V and 5 bases from J, with 15 bases between. CDR3 sequence reads: CASSVGRSSSDEQYF. The DNA of the CDR3 is TGTGCCAGCAGCGTAGGTCGGTCTAGCAGCGACGAGCAGTACTTC.

This clonotype was seen more than once but under ten times. V usage is TRBV20-1 and J usage is TRBJ1-1; D remains unclear. Germline CDR1 reads DFQATT; CDR2 reads SNEGSKA (reference sequence). V dropped 0 bases and J dropped 4 bases, with 9 bases sitting between them. The CDR3 spans 13 residues. The DNA of the CDR3 is TGCAGTGCTAGAGAAGGAGGTGGCACTGAAGCTTTCTTT. Translating it yields CSAREGGGTEAFF.

This clonotype was seen a handful of times. The chain is built from TRBV4-2 and TRBJ2-7; D may be TRBD1 or TRBD2 (5 bases each). The CDR3 runs 15 residues. V was clipped by 4 bases and J by 3 bases, with 16 bases between them. Germline CDR1 is LGHNA and CDR2 is YNFKEQ. DNA for the CDR3: TGTGCCAGCAGCCGACTCCCGGGACCCGACTACGAGCAGTACTTC. Its protein is CASSRLPGPDYEQYF.

The chain recombines TRBV12-3 or TRBV12-4 with TRBJ1-3; the D gene is possibly TRBD1 (5 bases). The ends were cut back, 5 bases at V and 0 bases at J, with 14 bases in the middle. The CDR3 has 16 amino acids. CDR3 residues: CASSVRQYNSGNTIYF. DNA for the CDR3: TGTGCCAGCAGTGTAAGACAGTACAACTCTGGAAACACCATATATTTT.

This clonotype showed up just a few times. The rearrangement links TRBV4-1 to TRBJ2-3, with D tentatively TRBD2 (5 bases). The germline V gene encodes CDR1 MGHRA and CDR2 YSYEKL. V shed 0 bases and J shed 0 bases, with 7 bases lying between them. The CDR3 covers 15 residues. CDR3 amino acids: CASSQDPGSTDTQYF. CDR3 sequence (DNA): TGCGCCAGCAGCCAAGATCCGGGGAGCACAGATACGCAGTATTTT.

The rearrangement uses TRBV4-3 and TRBJ2-5, with TRBD1 identical over 12 bases. V dropped 8 bases and J dropped 4; count of bases not matched to a gene: 14. Per germline, CDR1 LGHNA and CDR2 YSLEER. This CDR3 is built from 17 residues. The CDR3 DNA follows: TGCGCCAGCCAAGATACACCCGGGACAGGGGGCACAGAGACCCAGTACTTC. Residues: CASQDTPGTGGTETQYF.

This clonotype was detected many times. This chain joins TRBV20-1 and TRBJ2-4; 7 bases match TRBD1. CDR3 length: 14 amino acids. V dropped 2 bases and J dropped 3; count of bases not matched to a gene: 4. Per the germline V gene, CDR1 is DFQATT and CDR2 is SNEGSKA (reference sequence). This CDR3 is CSARYRGDKNIQYF. CDR3 nucleotide sequence: TGCAGTGCTAGATACAGGGGCGACAAAAACATTCAGTACTTC.

This clonotype has just a few counts. This rearrangement joins TRBV6-6 to TRBJ2-2; either TRBD1 or TRBD2 may fit D (5 bases each). In germline, CDR1 is MNHNY, CDR2 SVGAGI (reference sequence). The CDR3 runs 14 residues. V lost 2 bases and J 15 bases, leaving 19 bases between the germline ends. CDR3 protein: CASSYQTSWGRLFF. CDR3 sequence (DNA): TGTGCCAGCAGTTACCAGACGAGTTGGGGACGGTTGTTTTTT.

The chain has TRBV27 and TRBJ1-2; TRBD1 agrees at 8 bases. The CDR3 has 13 residues. Germline V lookup: CDR1 MNHEY, CDR2 SMNVEV (reference sequence). V was pared by 8 bases and J by 8 bases, with 10 bases of the junction left unmatched. CDR3: CASGQGAPVGYTF. Written as DNA, the CDR3 is TGTGCCAGCGGTCAGGGGGCGCCGGTCGGCTACACCTTC.

The chain links TRBV15 to TRBJ1-2; 7 positions match TRBD1. After removal of 3 bases from V and 6 bases from J, the junction contained 10 bases not matched to a gene. Looked up from germline, CDR1 is LNHNV and CDR2 is YYDKDF (reference sequence). The CDR3 is made up of 15 amino acids. CDR3 nucleotides: TGTGCCACCAGCAGGCAGACAGGGTGGGGAGATGGCTACACCTTC. It codes for CATSRQTGWGDGYTF.

This clonotype was recorded a few times. The genes are TRBV18 and TRBJ1-2, with D perhaps TRBD1 (5 bases). V was clipped by 3 bases and J by 11 bases, with 13 bases between them. From germline, CDR1 is KGHSH and CDR2 LQKENI. The CDR3 loop spans 12 amino acids. This chain's CDR3 is CASSPGPAAYTF. CDR3 nucleotide sequence: TGTGCCAGCTCACCGGGACCAGCCGCTTACACCTTC.

In this sample, this clonotype turned up a few times. The V and J genes are TRBV6-5 and TRBJ2-7; D gene ambiguous. Germline V lookup: CDR1 MNHEY, CDR2 SVGAGI. The CDR3 loop spans 12 amino acids. Trimming took 8 bases from V and 0 from J, leaving 8 bases between them. This CDR3 reads CASGRSSYEQYV. The DNA for the CDR3 is TGTGCCAGCGGCAGGAGCTCCTACGAGCAGTACGTC.

This chain connects TRBV5-5 to TRBJ2-6; D may match TRBD1 or TRBD2 (5 bases each). Germline-derived CDR1 and CDR2 are SGHKS and YYEKEE (reference sequence). The V and J ends lost 4 bases and 2 bases respectively, with 13 bases between them. This CDR3 is 16 amino acids long. CDR3 DNA sequence: TGTGCCAGCAGCCAGAGGGTGGGACCTGGGGCCAACGTCCTGACTTTC. This codes for CASSQRVGPGANVLTF.

In this sample, this clonotype turned up once. The chain employs TRBV7-2 and TRBJ2-2, with D possibly matching TRBD1 (6 bases). The V gene's germline CDR1 is SGHTA and CDR2 FQGNSA. Trimming removed 1 base at V and 6 bases at J, with 12 bases between. The CDR3 covers 15 residues. The CDR3 spells CASSLVWGQAGELFF. CDR3 DNA sequence: TGTGCCAGCAGCTTAGTTTGGGGGCAAGCCGGGGAGCTGTTTTTT.

The chain recombines TRBV7-6 with TRBJ2-7, with D perhaps given as TRBD1 or TRBD2 (6 bases each). This CDR3 comprises 14 residues. V was cut by 5 bases and J by 7 bases, with 18 bases left in between. Per germline, CDR1 SGHVS and CDR2 FNYEAQ. CDR3 sequence reads: CASSPAGRGTEQYF. As DNA, the CDR3 is TGTGCCAGCAGCCCAGCGGGCAGGGGTACTGAGCAGTACTTC.

There are a few counts of this clonotype. V gene TRBV12-3 or TRBV12-4 combines with J gene TRBJ1-5; the D gene is possibly TRBD1 (5 bases). This CDR3 is 14 amino acids long. The V end lost 5 bases, the J end lost 0 bases, and 8 bases lay between the germline ends. CDR3 loop: CASSAQGSNQPQHF. The CDR3 DNA sequence: TGTGCCAGCAGTGCGCAGGGTAGCAATCAGCCCCAGCATTTT.

The chain has TRBV20-1 and TRBJ2-5; maybe TRBD2 (7 bases). The length of the CDR3 is 14 residues. The germline CDR1 and CDR2 sequences are DFQATT and SNEGSKA (reference sequence). Trimming pared 6 bases from V and 5 bases from J, leaving 19 bases between. The CDR3 nucleotides are TGCAGTGCGTCATACGGGGGGCGTGGGGAGACCCAGTACTTC. It translates to CSASYGGRGETQYF.

J is TRBJ2-3 and V is TRBV20-1; D is unclear. The V gene lost 3 bases and the J gene lost 1 base, with 14 bases spanning the gap. Germline V gives CDR1 DFQATT, CDR2 SNEGSKA (reference sequence). This CDR3 has 15 residues. The CDR3 protein is CSASGVGSGTDTQYF. As DNA, the CDR3 is TGCAGTGCTAGTGGGGTAGGGTCCGGCACAGATACGCAGTATTTT.

The CDR3 nucleotides are TGTGCCAGCAGCCGAGGACTAGCGGGGGGACTAGGAGAGACCCAGTACTTC. This sequence encodes CASSRGLAGGLGETQYF. This chain connects TRBV7-2 to TRBJ2-5, with 14 positions matching TRBD2. The CDR3 has 17 amino acids. Per germline, CDR1 SGHTA and CDR2 FQGNSA. V shed 5 bases and J 4 bases; nucleotides not matched to a gene: 9.